The next 2 T cell receptor beta chains were all read from a single sample in a study of CD8 T cells in ankylosing spondylitis. TCRdb re-called the 5' RACE reads through MiXCR, storing one row per CDR3 protein. Found here are some 120,000 distinct CDR3 sequences, around 15% of them singletons; the top ten hold 2.5% to 3%. The specimen sequenced was blood, either unsorted or a sorted T cell fraction (not recorded which). These TCRs come from a female donor with ankylosing spondylitis or in good health (not recorded which).

This clonotype has at least ten counts. V usage is TRBV7-2 and J usage is TRBJ2-7; 7 bases agree with TRBD2. The CDR3 extends over 11 amino acids. The germline V gene has CDR1 SGHTA and CDR2 FQGNSA. The V and J ends lost 5 bases and 8 bases, in that order; junction bases with no gene match: 3. The CDR3: CASSAGTKQYF. The CDR3 DNA follows: TGTGCCAGCAGCGCTGGGACTAAGCAGTACTTC. Combining the CDR3 with reference TRBV7-2 and TRBJ2-7 gives the whole variable domain GAGVSQSPSNKVTEKGKDVELRCDPISGHTALYWYRQSLGQGLEFLIYFQGNSAPDKSGLPSDRFSAERTGGSVSTLTIQRTQQEDSAVYLCASSAGTKQYFGPGTRLTVT.

This clonotype was recorded at least ten times. This chain uses TRBV9 with TRBJ1-5; 7 nucleotides match TRBD1. J gave up 2 bases and V 3 bases, and 5 bases lay outside the gene matches. The CDR3 has 15 residues. Germline V gene lookup returns CDR1 SGDLS and CDR2 YYNGEE. DNA for the CDR3: TGTGCCAGCAGCGCGACAGGGAGTGGCAATCAGCCCCAGCATTTT. Its translation is CASSATGSGNQPQHF.